The TCR beta chain described here comes from a study of blood T cell repertoires in COVID-19. In the study overall: In each case, the material was cDNA or gDNA derived from T cells, B-cell-depleted T cells, or PBMCs.

Per the germline V gene, CDR1 is LGHDT and CDR2 is YNNKEL (reference sequence). The CDR3 length is 18 residues. V was shortened by 2 bases and J by 0 bases, with 14 bases between the two germline ends. As originally analysed: Estimation of nucleated cell counts relied on the amplification of reference gene primers. This table comes from immunoSEQ multiplex PCR, and its TCRdb copy is limited to in-frame clones, with some not included. V and J calls and clone size are given by that table; D and trimming were obtained from the DNA. This sample has 350,000 to 450,000 clones, with roughly 84% found just once. Living in about two dozen US areas, the participants were between roughly 18 and 95 years of age. Contact with a PCR-confirmed or clinician-diagnosed COVID-19 case occurred within 2 weeks of entry.

The sequence came from a woman aged 18-29 years who had been exposed to COVID-19. The sample taken for sequencing was PBMCs or T cells enriched from blood (not recorded which). This chain joins TRBV3-1 (or the pseudogene TRBV3-2) and TRBJ2-6; TRBD2 is a possible D gene (5 bases). The DNA of the CDR3 is TGTGCCAGCAGCCAAACTAGGTCCTCGTTCTCTGGGGCCAACGTCCTGACTTTC. It is translated as CASSQTRSSFSGANVLTF.